Presented here are 32 T cell receptor beta chains from one specimen sequenced in a study of vaccination and CD4 T cells after COVID-19. With the Oncomine TCR Beta short-read assay, DNA from cultured CD4+ T cells was sequenced. One entry per CDR3 protein results from TCRdb running MiXCR on the PCR reads. The repertoire includes 9,000 to 9,500 distinct CDR3 sequences, about 60% of them detected once, and about 7.6% sits in the top ten. The treatment is: approximately 11-day PBMC culture with coronavirus spike peptide pools or control peptides (ViraFEST assay). Their cognate antigens are unknown. The sequenced sample was CD4+ T cells from blood, cultured in vitro. These receptors all stem from a human donor who had recovered from COVID-19.

In the case of this clonotype: A read error may be the cause here, since a much bigger clone is one base away. The rearrangement joins TRBV6-1 to TRBJ1-2; D is undetermined. This CDR3 spans 13 amino acids. From germline, CDR1 is MNHNS and CDR2 SASEGT. The CDR3 sequence: CANSENGEDGYTF. For the CDR3, the DNA is TGTGCCAACAGTGAAAATGGGGAAGATGGCTACACCTTC.

This clonotype was seen a few times. In DNA form, the CDR3 reads TGTGCCAGCAGTTTATCGGCTGTTGGACAGATTGAAGCTTTCTTT. Translated: CASSLSAVGQIEAFF. The chain has TRBV27 and TRBJ1-1, with D tentatively TRBD1 (6 bases). Germline V gene lookup returns CDR1 MNHEY and CDR2 SMNVEV (reference sequence). V was trimmed by 0 bases and J by 7 bases, leaving 15 bases between them. This CDR3 is 15 amino acids long.

This chain connects TRBV6-1 to TRBJ2-3, with D unclear. The CDR3 is 14 residues long. Germline CDR1 and CDR2: MNHNS and SASEGT. Trimming stripped 7 bases from V and 0 bases from J, with 11 bases between. CDR3 in amino acids: CASKASVSTDTQYF. CDR3 bases: TGTGCCAGCAAAGCGTCGGTGAGCACAGATACGCAGTATTTT.

The chain carries TRBV6-1 and TRBJ1-2, with D hard to call. Germline assignment: CDR1 MNHNS and CDR2 SASEGT. CDR3 length: 15 residues. V was clipped by 0 bases and J by 7 bases, with 15 bases between them. In DNA form, the CDR3 reads TGTGCCAGCAGTGAAGCGGCGGCCGGCTACGGTGGCTACACCTTC. It specifies CASSEAAAGYGGYTF.

V and J are TRBV10-3 and TRBJ2-1; 10 nucleotides agree with TRBD2. Germline trimming cut 11 bases from V and 7 bases from J; bases unmatched to any gene: 8. The V gene's germline CDR1 is ENHRY and CDR2 SYGVKD. This CDR3 is built from 13 residues. The CDR3: CAASSGRSNEQFF. DNA for the CDR3: TGTGCCGCCTCTAGCGGGAGATCGAATGAGCAGTTCTTC.

Only a few counts were recorded for this clonotype. The rearrangement links TRBV27 to TRBJ2-3, with 7 positions matching TRBD2. This CDR3 spans 16 amino acids. Germline V lookup: CDR1 MNHEY, CDR2 SMNVEV (reference sequence). V lost 3 bases and J lost 2; bases outside the gene matches: 8. In nucleotides, the CDR3 is TGTGCCAGCAGTTTCCGACTAGCCAGAGACACAGATACGCAGTATTTT. It yields the protein CASSFRLARDTDTQYF.

V is TRBV15 and J is TRBJ2-7; either TRBD1 or TRBD2 may supply D (6 bases each). The CDR3 loop spans 14 amino acids. Germline CDR1 LNHNV, CDR2 YYDKDF (reference sequence). The germline V and J ends were trimmed by 5 bases and 7 bases, with 18 bases remaining between them. The CDR3 region is CATSWVGGIGEQYF. DNA for the CDR3: TGTGCCACCAGCTGGGTGGGGGGCATCGGGGAGCAGTACTTC.

This sequence joins TRBV2 and TRBJ1-5; D is uncertain. V was pared by 6 bases and J by 1 base, with 10 bases between. Germline CDR1 reads SNHLY; CDR2 reads FYNNEI. This CDR3 has 14 residues. The CDR3 loop is CASSALGSNQPQHF. CDR3 coding DNA: TGTGCCAGCAGCGCTCTAGGGAGCAATCAGCCCCAGCATTTT.

The rearrangement joins TRBV6-1 to TRBJ2-7; the D is unclear. Per germline, CDR1 MNHNS and CDR2 SASEGT. The CDR3 has 15 amino acids. V was shortened by 7 bases and J by 3 bases, with 19 bases between the two germline ends. CDR3 DNA: TGTGCCAGCACCCAGTCCCTGGAGACATACTACGAGCAGTACTTC. Translation: CASTQSLETYYEQYF.

This clonotype showed up just a few times. The chain is built from TRBV28 and TRBJ1-2, with a tentative D call TRBD1 (5 bases). The CDR3 runs 13 residues. V shed 2 bases and J shed 3 bases, with 7 bases lying between them. Germline CDR1 reads MDHEN; CDR2 reads SYDVKM. The chain's CDR3 is CASSLLGDYGYTF. CDR3 DNA sequence: TGTGCCAGCAGTTTACTGGGGGACTATGGCTACACCTTC.

V gene TRBV19 combines with J gene TRBJ2-3; 9 bases agree with TRBD2. Per germline, CDR1 LNHDA and CDR2 SQIVND (reference sequence). With V trimmed by 1 base and J by 5 bases, 4 bases remained unmatched. CDR3 length equals 15 residues. In DNA form, the CDR3 reads TGTGCCAGTAGTATAGTACCAGCGGGAGGAGATACGCAGTATTTT. Residues: CASSIVPAGGDTQYF. Drawing the rest from reference TRBV19 and TRBJ2-3, the complete variable domain is DGGITQSPKYLFRKEGQNVTLSCEQNLNHDAMYWYRQDPGQGLRLIYYSQIVNDFQKGDIAEGYSVSREKKESFPLTVTSAQKNPTAFYLCASSIVPAGGDTQYFGPGTRLTVL.

This clonotype is medium-sized by share. The CDR3 here is CASSGRLIRQSNQPQHF. For the CDR3, the DNA is TGTGCCAGTAGTGGACGCCTCATCAGACAGTCGAATCAGCCCCAGCATTTT. J is TRBJ1-5 and V is TRBV19; D may be TRBD1 (5 bases). Germline V lookup: CDR1 LNHDA, CDR2 SQIVND (reference sequence). Trimming took 5 bases from V and 4 from J, leaving 21 bases between them. CDR3 length: 17 residues.

The chain is built from TRBV15 and TRBJ2-7; no reliable D call. Trimming left V 1 base short and J 4 bases short, with 11 bases between. The CDR3 covers 14 residues. Germline-derived CDR1 and CDR2 are LNHNV and YYDKDF (reference sequence). The CDR3 DNA is TGTGCCACCAGCAGAGGTAGAGAAGCGTACGAGCAGTACTTC. Its protein product is CATSRGREAYEQYF.

This clonotype was counted between two and nine times. The CDR3 region has the DNA TGTGCCAGCACCCTAATAGGGGACAATCAGCCCCAGCATTTT. It yields the protein CASTLIGDNQPQHF. The chain combines TRBV6-1 with TRBJ1-5; perhaps TRBD1 as D (5 bases). This CDR3 contains 14 residues. With 7 bases removed from V and 3 bases from J, the gap between germline ends came to 13 bases. CDR1 is MNHNS and CDR2 is SASEGT in the germline V gene.

This clonotype was recorded a few times. J is TRBJ2-1 and V is TRBV24-1, with 9 bases fitting TRBD1. Trimming removed 2 bases from V and 1 base from J; junction bases left unmatched: 5. The CDR3 totals 17 residues. The germline V gene has CDR1 KGHDR and CDR2 SFDVKD. DNA for the CDR3: TGTGCCACCAGTGATTCACCGGGACAGGGTTCCTACAATGAGCAGTTCTTC. It is translated as CATSDSPGQGSYNEQFF.

This chain joins TRBV6-1 and TRBJ2-1; 7 positions agree with TRBD1. The J call may be faulty, since TRBJ2-7 better matches the DNA end. The CDR3 totals 15 residues. Germline lookup yields CDR1 MNHNS and CDR2 SASEGT. The CDR3: CASSEYPGQIYEQYF. Here the CDR3 DNA reads TGTGCCAGCAGTGAATACCCGGGACAGATCTACGAGCAGTACTTC.

This clonotype was detected only a few times. V is TRBV15 and J is TRBJ1-1; D is unclear. Trimming took off 5 bases at V and 9 bases at J, with 19 bases between the two ends. Germline CDR1 and CDR2: LNHNV and YYDKDF (reference sequence). The CDR3 totals 14 residues. The CDR3 is CATSRFVEASQAFF. CDR3 sequence (DNA): TGTGCCACCAGCCGGTTTGTCGAGGCGTCACAAGCTTTCTTT.

This clonotype has a single count. The chain links TRBV19 to TRBJ2-7; 10 bases line up with TRBD2. The germline V gene has CDR1 LNHDA and CDR2 SQIVND (reference sequence). V lost 3 bases to trimming and J lost 2 bases; unmatched junction nucleotides: 13. The CDR3 is 18 amino acids. The CDR3 reads CASSMQYLAGEVPYEQYF. CDR3 sequence (DNA): TGTGCCAGTAGTATGCAGTACCTAGCGGGAGAAGTCCCCTACGAGCAGTACTTC.

The chain couples TRBV6-1 to TRBJ1-1, with TRBD1 as a possible D gene (6 bases). Per the germline V gene, CDR1 is MNHNS and CDR2 is SASEGT. V shed 7 bases and J shed 2 bases, with 17 bases lying between them. The CDR3 has 15 amino acids. The CDR3 here is CASTLDSRLNTEAFF. DNA of the CDR3: TGTGCCAGCACCTTGGACAGCCGACTTAACACTGAAGCTTTCTTT.

This clonotype was observed a handful of times. The chain employs TRBV4-2 and TRBJ1-2, with 7 bases that match TRBD1. Losses at the gene ends were 4 bases for V and 8 bases for J; bases not matched to a gene: 13. CDR3 size: 15 residues. The germline gives CDR1 LGHNA, CDR2 YNFKEQ. The CDR3 DNA is TGTGCCAGCAGCCCGCAAATGACAGGGTTCAGCGGCTACACCTTC. Translating it yields CASSPQMTGFSGYTF.

The rearrangement joins TRBV6-2 or TRBV6-3 to TRBJ2-7; perhaps TRBD1 as D (6 bases). Germline CDR1 reads MNHEY; CDR2 reads SVGEGT. The CDR3 is 13 amino acids. Trimming removed 8 bases at V and 0 bases at J, with 11 bases between. The CDR3 DNA follows: TGTGCCAGCGCCGGGACAAACTCCTACGAGCAGTACTTC. Amino acid sequence: CASAGTNSYEQYF.

This chain uses TRBV15 with TRBJ1-5; D is unclear. Germline V gene lookup returns CDR1 LNHNV and CDR2 YYDKDF (reference sequence). The CDR3 contains 12 residues. V was trimmed by 0 bases and J by 6 bases, leaving 3 bases between them. The CDR3 region is CATSRDIQPQHF. CDR3 in DNA: TGTGCCACCAGCAGAGATATTCAGCCCCAGCATTTT.

This clonotype has a handful of counts. CDR3 nucleotides: TGTGCCAGCACAGGGGCGGTCAATGGCTACACCTTC. The encoded protein is CASTGAVNGYTF. V and J are TRBV7-2 and TRBJ1-2; TRBD1 might be the D (6 bases). With 7 bases removed from V and 6 bases from J, the gap between germline ends came to 12 bases. The CDR3 runs to 12 residues. Germline CDR1 and CDR2: SGHTA and FQGNSA.

The chain combines TRBV6-5 with TRBJ2-2, with D unclear. CDR1 is MNHEY, CDR2 SVGAGI, per germline. This CDR3 has 12 amino acids. V lost 0 bases to trimming and J lost 7 bases, with 3 bases between them. Here the CDR3 DNA reads TGTGCCAGCAGTTACTCGTTCGGGGAGCTGTTTTTT. Translating gives CASSYSFGELFF.

This clonotype was counted a few times. This sequence joins TRBV20-1 and TRBJ1-2; D uncertain. Trimming took off 4 bases at V and 3 bases at J, with 12 bases between the two ends. There are 13 residues in the CDR3. CDR1 and CDR2 from the germline V gene are DFQATT and SNEGSKA (reference sequence). CDR3 sequence reads: CSAKRAKDYGYTF. Written as DNA, the CDR3 is TGCAGTGCTAAGAGGGCCAAGGACTATGGCTACACCTTC.

V gene TRBV7-2 combines with J gene TRBJ1-1; D is ambiguous. This CDR3 spans 12 amino acids. Between the trimmed V and J ends, which lost 2 bases and 3 bases, there was a span of 4 bases. CDR1 and CDR2 from the germline V gene are SGHTA and FQGNSA. In DNA, the CDR3 is TGTGCCAGCAGCTTAAGGTACACTGAAGCTTTCTTT. Translating gives CASSLRYTEAFF.

The V call is TRBV6-1, the J call TRBJ2-3; 7 nucleotides line up with TRBD2. The V segment lost 6 bases and the J segment 9 bases; nucleotides outside the gene matches: 6. This CDR3 spans 12 amino acids. Germline V gives CDR1 MNHNS, CDR2 SASEGT. The CDR3 sequence: CASRIQGGTQYF. Written as DNA, the CDR3 is TGTGCCAGCAGAATCCAGGGAGGGACGCAGTATTTT.

This chain uses TRBV7-2 with TRBJ2-3; 7 positions agree with TRBD2. This CDR3 has 14 residues. The V gene end was trimmed by 0 bases and the J gene end by 4 bases; junction bases not matched to a gene: 1. Germline V gene lookup returns CDR1 SGHTA and CDR2 FQGNSA. The DNA of the CDR3 is TGTGCCAGCAGCTTAGCGGGGGGGGCAGATACGCAGTATTTT. Amino acids: CASSLAGGADTQYF. Full variable domain (missing parts from reference TRBV7-2 and TRBJ2-3): GAGVSQSPSNKVTEKGKDVELRCDPISGHTALYWYRQSLGQGLEFLIYFQGNSAPDKSGLPSDRFSAERTGGSVSTLTIQRTQQEDSAVYLCASSLAGGADTQYFGPGTRLTVL.

The CDR3 is CASSLGTQNTEAFF. The CDR3 bases are TGCGCCAGCAGCTTGGGGACGCAGAACACTGAAGCTTTCTTT. The chain carries TRBV5-1 and TRBJ1-1; D is unresolved. Germline values: CDR1 SGHRS, CDR2 YFSETQ. Trimming took 0 bases from V and 1 from J, leaving 7 bases between them. The CDR3 is made up of 14 amino acids.

This clonotype was seen more than once but under ten times. This chain uses TRBV7-9 with TRBJ1-5; D might be TRBD1 (5 bases). The V and J ends lost 3 bases and 3 bases respectively, with 9 bases between them. The CDR3 runs 14 residues. Germline-derived CDR1 and CDR2 are SEHNR and FQNEAQ (reference sequence). The CDR3 DNA is TGTGCCAGCAGCTTGGGGGGGGTCAATCAGCCCCAGCATTTT. The encoded protein is CASSLGGVNQPQHF.

This chain connects TRBV5-1 to TRBJ1-6; D gene ambiguous. The CDR3 is 14 residues long. Per germline, CDR1 SGHRS and CDR2 YFSETQ. The V gene lost 4 bases and the J gene lost 7 bases, with 12 bases spanning the gap. This chain's CDR3 is CASSPTRSNSPLHF. The DNA of the CDR3 is TGCGCCAGCAGCCCCACTCGTTCCAATTCACCCCTCCACTTT.

The chain links TRBV6-2 or TRBV6-3 to TRBJ1-1; a possible D gene is TRBD1 (5 bases). V lost 6 bases and J lost 8, with 13 bases in between. This CDR3 has 12 amino acids. Germline values: CDR1 MNHEY, CDR2 SVGEGT. CDR3 coding DNA: TGTGCCAGCAGCCGGGGGAGGCCGGAAGCTTTCTTT. It codes for CASSRGRPEAFF.